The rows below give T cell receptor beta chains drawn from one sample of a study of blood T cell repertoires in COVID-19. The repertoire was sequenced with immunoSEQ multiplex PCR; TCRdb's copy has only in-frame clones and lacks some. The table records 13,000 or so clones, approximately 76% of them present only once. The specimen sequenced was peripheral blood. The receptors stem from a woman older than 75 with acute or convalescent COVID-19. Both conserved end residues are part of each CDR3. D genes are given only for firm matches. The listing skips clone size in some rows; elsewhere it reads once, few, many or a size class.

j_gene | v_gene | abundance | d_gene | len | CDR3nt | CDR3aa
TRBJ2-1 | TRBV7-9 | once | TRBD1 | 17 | TGTGCCAGCACAAAGGGACAGGGGGATAACCCCTACAATGAGCAGTTCTTC | CASTKGQGDNPYNEQFF
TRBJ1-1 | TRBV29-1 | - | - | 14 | TGCAGCGTTGCCGAAGGACAGAGAAACACTGAAGCTTTCTTT | CSVAEGQRNTEAFF
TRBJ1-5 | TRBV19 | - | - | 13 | TGTGCCAGTAGTTGGGCAGGGATTCAGCCCCAGCATTTT | CASSWAGIQPQHF
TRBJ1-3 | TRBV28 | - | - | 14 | TGTGCCAGCATAAATGGGCAGGTGGGAAACACCATATATTTT | CASINGQVGNTIYF
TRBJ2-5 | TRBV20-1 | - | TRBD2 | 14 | TGCAGTGCTAGTCGTAGCGGGGGGGCAGAGACCCAGTACTTC | CSASRSGGAETQYF
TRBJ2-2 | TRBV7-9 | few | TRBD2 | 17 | TGTGCCAGCAGCTTCGTGGTTAGCGGGGGCCTTACCGGGGAGCTGTTTTTT | CASSFVVSGGLTGELFF
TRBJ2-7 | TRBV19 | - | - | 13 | TGTGCCAGTAGTATGGGTGGAGGCTACGAGCAGTACTTC | CASSMGGGYEQYF
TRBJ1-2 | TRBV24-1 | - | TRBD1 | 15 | TGTGCCACCAGTGATTTAGGACAGGGGGCAGAAGGCTACACCTTC | CATSDLGQGAEGYTF
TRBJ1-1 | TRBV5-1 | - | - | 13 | TGCGCCAGCAGCAGAACAGCGAACACTGAAGCTTTCTTT | CASSRTANTEAFF
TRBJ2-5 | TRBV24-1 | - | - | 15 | TGTGCCACCAGTGATTTGACAGGGATCCAAGAGACCCAGTACTTC | CATSDLTGIQETQYF
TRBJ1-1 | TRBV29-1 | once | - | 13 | TGCAGCGGCTCGGGACACCTGAACACTGAAGCTTTCTTT | CSGSGHLNTEAFF
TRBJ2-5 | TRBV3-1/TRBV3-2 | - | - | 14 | TGTGCCAGCAGCCAGGGGCTGAGTCGGGAGACCCAGTACTTC | CASSQGLSRETQYF
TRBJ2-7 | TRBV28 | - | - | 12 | TGTGCCAGCAGACCCAGGGGCTACGAGCAGTACTTC | CASRPRGYEQYF
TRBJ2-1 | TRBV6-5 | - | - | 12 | TGTGCCAGCAGCCGAGACAACAATGAGCAGTTCTTC | CASSRDNNEQFF
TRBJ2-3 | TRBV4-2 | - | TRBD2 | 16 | TGTGCCAGCAGCCAAGAACTAGCGGGGGGCACAGATACGCAGTATTTT | CASSQELAGGTDTQYF
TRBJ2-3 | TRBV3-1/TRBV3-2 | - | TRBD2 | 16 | TGTGCCAGCAGCCAGATAGCGGGGGCCTACACAGATACGCAGTATTTT | CASSQIAGAYTDTQYF
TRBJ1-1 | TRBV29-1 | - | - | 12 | TGCAGCGGCGGGGACGGTTACACTGAAGCTTTCTTT | CSGGDGYTEAFF
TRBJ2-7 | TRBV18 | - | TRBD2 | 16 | TGTGCCAGCTCACCTTCCCTCCGGGGGGGAAAGCACGAGCAGTACTTC | CASSPSLRGGKHEQYF
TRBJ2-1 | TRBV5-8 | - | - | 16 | TGTGCCAGCAGCTTGGTTGAAGTTCAGGTATACAATGAGCAGTTCTTC | CASSLVEVQVYNEQFF
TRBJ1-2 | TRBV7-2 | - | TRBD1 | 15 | TGTGCCAGCAGCCAAACCGGGACAGACCACTATGGCTACACCTTC | CASSQTGTDHYGYTF
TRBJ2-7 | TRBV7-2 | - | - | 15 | TGTGCCAGCAGCCATGGGGGGGCAGGGTCCTACGAGCAGTACTTC | CASSHGGAGSYEQYF
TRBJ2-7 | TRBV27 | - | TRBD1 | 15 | TGTGCCAGCAGTTTTATGGGACAGGGGGCCTACGAGCAGTACTTC | CASSFMGQGAYEQYF
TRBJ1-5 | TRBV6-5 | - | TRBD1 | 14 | TGTGCCAGCAGTTACTCTGGACAGGTTCAGCCCCAGCATTTT | CASSYSGQVQPQHF
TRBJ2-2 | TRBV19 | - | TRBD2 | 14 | TGTGCCAGTAGTCGGGGGGATTTTCCCGGGGAGCTGTTTTTT | CASSRGDFPGELFF
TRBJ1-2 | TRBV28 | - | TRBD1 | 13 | TGTGCCAGCAGCAGGACAGGTTCCTATGGCTACACCTTC | CASSRTGSYGYTF
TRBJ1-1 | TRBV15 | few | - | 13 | TGTGCCACCCGTTCAGGGCTTAACACTGAAGCTTTCTTT | CATRSGLNTEAFF
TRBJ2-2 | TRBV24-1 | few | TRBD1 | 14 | TGTGCCACCAGTGACTGGGACAGCACCGGGGAGCTGTTTTTT | CATSDWDSTGELFF
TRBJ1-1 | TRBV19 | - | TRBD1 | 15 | TGTGCCAGTAGCTTGACAGGGTCTAGCAACACTGAAGCTTTCTTT | CASSLTGSSNTEAFF
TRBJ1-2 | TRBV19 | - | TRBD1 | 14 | TGTGCCAGTATTTCGAGCCAGGGGGCGAGTGGCTACACCTTC | CASISSQGASGYTF
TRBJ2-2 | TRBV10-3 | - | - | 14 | TGTGCCATCAGTGAGTCCCTAGGGAGCGGGGAGCTGTTTTTT | CAISESLGSGELFF
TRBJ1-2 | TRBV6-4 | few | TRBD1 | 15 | TGTGCCAGCAGTGCTGACGGACAGGGCCTCTATGGCTACACCTTC | CASSADGQGLYGYTF
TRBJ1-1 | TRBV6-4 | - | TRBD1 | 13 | TGTGCCAGCAGTGCCAACGGACAGGGGGCGTCTTTCTTT | CASSANGQGASFF
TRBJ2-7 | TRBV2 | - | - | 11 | TGTGCCAGCAGTTTAAACTACGAGCAGTACTTC | CASSLNYEQYF
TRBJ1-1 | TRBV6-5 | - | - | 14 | TGTGCCAGTCGGATGTCGGGCGGGTTGATTGAAGCTTTCTTT | CASRMSGGLIEAFF
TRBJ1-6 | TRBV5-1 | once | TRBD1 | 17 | TGCGCCAGCAGCTTGGCGGGACAGGGGAAGGCGAATTCACCCCTCCACTTT | CASSLAGQGKANSPLHF
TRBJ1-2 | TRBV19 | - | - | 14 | TGTGCCAGTAGTAGCGTGGCAGGCCTGAGTGGCTACACCTTC | CASSSVAGLSGYTF
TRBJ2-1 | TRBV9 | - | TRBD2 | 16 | TGTGCCAGCAGCCCTTCCGGGACTAGCGGGTGGAATGAGCAGTTCTTC | CASSPSGTSGWNEQFF
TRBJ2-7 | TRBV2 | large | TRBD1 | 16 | TGTGCCAGCACTTCAGGGGGATACATTAGCTCCTACGAGCAGTACTTC | CASTSGGYISSYEQYF
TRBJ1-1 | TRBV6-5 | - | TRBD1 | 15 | TGTGCCAGCAGTTACTCGAGGACAGGGGACACTGAAGCTTTCTTT | CASSYSRTGDTEAFF
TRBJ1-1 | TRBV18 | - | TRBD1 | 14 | TGTGCCAGCTCACCACCTGGGACAGGGGTCGCAGCTTTCTTT | CASSPPGTGVAAFF
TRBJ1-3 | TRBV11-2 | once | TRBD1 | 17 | TGTGCCAGCAGCTTCGACAGGGGGCGAGGAGACCGAAACACCATATATTTT | CASSFDRGRGDRNTIYF
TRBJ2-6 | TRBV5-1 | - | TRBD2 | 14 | TGCGCCAGCAGCTTGGCCGCGGGGGGGTCCCCCTTGGGGTTC | CASSLAAGGSPLGF
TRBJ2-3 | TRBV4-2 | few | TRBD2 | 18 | TGTGCCAGCAGCCAAGATCTTATAGGGGTAGCGGGGTCCGATACGCAGTATTTT | CASSQDLIGVAGSDTQYF
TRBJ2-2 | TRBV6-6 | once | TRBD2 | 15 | TGTGCCAGCAGTCGGACTAGCGGTAACACCGGGGAGCTGTTTTTT | CASSRTSGNTGELFF
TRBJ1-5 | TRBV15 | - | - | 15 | TGTGCCACCAGCAGAGATCGAGGTACCGGGCAGCCCCAGCATTTT | CATSRDRGTGQPQHF
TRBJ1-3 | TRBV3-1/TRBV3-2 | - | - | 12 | TGTGCCAGCAGCCCAGCTGGAAACACCATATATTTT | CASSPAGNTIYF
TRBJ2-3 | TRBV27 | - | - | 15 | TGTGCCAGCACGTTGGTAGGGGGGGCATCAGATACGCAGTATTTT | CASTLVGGASDTQYF
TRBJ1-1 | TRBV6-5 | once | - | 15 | TGTGCCAGCGGGGGGGGGCGTATCCTGAACACTGAAGCTTTCTTT | CASGGGRILNTEAFF
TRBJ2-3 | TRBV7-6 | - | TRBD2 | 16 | TGTGCCAGCAGCTTAGATGTCGGGGGGAGCACAGATACGCAGTATTTT | CASSLDVGGSTDTQYF
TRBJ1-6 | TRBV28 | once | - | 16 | TGTGCCAGCAGAGAGTCAGGGATGGGCTATAATTCACCCCTCCACTTT | CASRESGMGYNSPLHF